The subject of this entry is one T cell receptor (beta chain). The TCR beta CDR3 regions underwent amplification using RNA transcripts as the source. The HTBI set primed first-round TCR CDR3 RT-PCR. Via MiXCR, TCRdb re-called the multiplex PCR reads, giving one row per CDR3 protein. Here the sample spans hundreds of thousands of distinct CDR3 sequences, 20% being singletons. V was shortened by 1 base and J by 3 bases, with 9 bases between the two germline ends. This CDR3 contains 15 residues. Looked up from germline, CDR1 is SEHNR and CDR2 is FQNEAQ (reference sequence). These data originate in a study of T cells in Graves' hyperthyroidism and ophthalmopathy.

The chain is built from TRBV7-9 and TRBJ2-2, with D possibly TRBD1 on 6 matching bases. The TCR was taken from a man aged 30-40 years with Graves' ophthalmopathy. Sequencing used blood. CDR3: CASSLGTVYTGELFF. CDR3 nucleotide sequence: TGTGCCAGCAGCTTAGGGACAGTATACACCGGGGAGCTGTTTTTT.